Shown below are 27 T cell receptor beta chains from a single sample sequenced in a study of graft-versus-host responses after intestinal transplantation. These TCRs' antigens remain unknown. Assay: immunoSEQ multiplex PCR; the TCRdb copy retains only in-frame clones and omits some. The table records more than 65,000 clones, 85% to 95% of them present only once. The source material was unstimulated CD8+ T cells sorted from spleen or lymph node cells, sampled before transplant. The receptors were sampled from a human donor who was the organ donor for an intestinal transplant.

This chain connects TRBV4-1 to TRBJ2-7; D gene ambiguous. V shed 0 bases and J shed 0 bases, with 9 bases lying between them. The CDR3 is made up of 15 amino acids. Per germline, CDR1 MGHRA and CDR2 YSYEKL. As DNA, the CDR3 is TGCGCCAGCAGCCAAGAGGCTTCTGACTCCTACGAGCAGTACTTC. Translated, it gives CASSQEASDSYEQYF.

The V gene is TRBV4-2, the J gene TRBJ2-1; TRBD2 agrees at 13 bases. The CDR3 totals 17 residues. Germline V lookup: CDR1 LGHNA, CDR2 YNFKEQ. Trimming removed 1 base from V and 7 bases from J; junction bases left unmatched: 7. The CDR3 sequence: CASSQGTSGGPENEQFF. The CDR3 nucleotides are TGTGCCAGCAGCCAAGGGACTAGCGGGGGCCCGGAGAATGAGCAGTTCTTC.

The genes are TRBV4-1 and TRBJ1-2; D gene uncertain. The germline CDR1 and CDR2 sequences are MGHRA and YSYEKL. The CDR3 is made up of 15 amino acids. Trimming left V 1 base short and J 6 bases short, with 15 bases between. The CDR3, as DNA: TGCGCCAGCAGCCAAGTAACGGAGGGTTCCAATGGCTACACCTTC. This codes for CASSQVTEGSNGYTF.

This chain uses TRBV2 with TRBJ2-3; D ambiguous. V was cut by 4 bases and J by 2 bases, with 16 bases left in between. The CDR3 runs to 16 residues. The germline V gene encodes CDR1 SNHLY and CDR2 FYNNEI. The CDR3 coding sequence is TGTGCCAGCAGTGTGGGCAGTCGTTTATTCACAGATACGCAGTATTTT. This gives the protein CASSVGSRLFTDTQYF.

In the case of this clone: A junction end diverges from the germline sequence, so it may reflect a read error. The gene calls are TRBV7-9 and TRBJ1-2; TRBD1 matches at 8 bases. This CDR3 has 11 residues. Germline CDR1 and CDR2: SEHNR and FQNEAQ (reference sequence). CDR3 bases: TGTGCCAGCAGCTTAGGGGACAGGACTTTATTC. As protein: CASSLGDRTLF. Full variable domain (outside the CDR3, taken from reference TRBV7-9 and TRBJ1-2): DTGVSQNPRHKITKRGQNVTFRCDPISEHNRLYWYRQTLGQGPEFLTYFQNEAQLEKSRLLSDRFSAERPKGSFSTLEIQRTEQGDSAMYLCASSLGDRTLFGSGTRLTVV.

CDR3 coding DNA: TGCAGCGCCGGGGTCACTGGAAACACCATATATTTT. Translating it yields CSAGVTGNTIYF. The chain is built from TRBV29-1 and TRBJ1-3; D gene unclear. V gave up 7 bases and J gave up 2 bases, with 9 bases separating them. From germline, CDR1 is SQVTM and CDR2 ANQGSEA. The CDR3 is made up of 12 amino acids.

This chain links TRBV11-2 with TRBJ1-5, with TRBD1 matching over 9 bases. V dropped 5 bases and J dropped 3; count of bases not matched to a gene: 5. This CDR3 contains 15 residues. Germline V gene sequence: CDR1 SGHAT, CDR2 FQNNGV. CDR3 DNA sequence: TGTGCCAGCAGCCTTGGGACAGGGCCCAATCAGCCCCAGCATTTT. It encodes CASSLGTGPNQPQHF.

The V gene is TRBV11-2, the J gene TRBJ1-2; D is possibly TRBD1 (6 bases). V lost 1 base and J lost 4, with 10 bases in between. CDR3 length: 14 amino acids. Per germline, CDR1 SGHAT and CDR2 FQNNGV. In nucleotides, the CDR3 is TGTGCCAGCAGCTTAGTCGGGACACCCTATGGCTACACCTTC. Protein sequence: CASSLVGTPYGYTF.

The rearrangement uses TRBV27 and TRBJ1-2; D gene ambiguous. This CDR3 comprises 15 residues. The V end was cut by 2 bases, the J end by 5 bases, with 15 bases between. Germline lookup yields CDR1 MNHEY and CDR2 SMNVEV (reference sequence). The CDR3 sequence is CASSLRGPSGYGYTF. In DNA, the CDR3 is TGTGCCAGCAGTTTACGCGGGCCGTCGGGGTATGGCTACACCTTC.

The chain couples TRBV9 to TRBJ1-2, with D possibly matching TRBD1 (6 bases). Germline V lookup: CDR1 SGDLS, CDR2 YYNGEE. This CDR3 spans 13 amino acids. Trimming stripped 4 bases from V and 6 bases from J, with 13 bases between. The chain's CDR3 is CASSRVGGNGYTF. The CDR3 region has the DNA TGTGCCAGCAGCCGAGTAGGGGGTAATGGCTACACCTTC.

The rearrangement joins TRBV7-6 to TRBJ2-1, with a possible D match to TRBD2 (6 bases). Trimming left V 5 bases short and J 10 bases short, with 12 bases between. CDR3 length: 12 amino acids. Germline CDR1 SGHVS, CDR2 FNYEAQ. The CDR3 DNA reads TGTGCCAGCAGCGAACTAGCATCCGAGCAGTTCTTC. Its protein is CASSELASEQFF.

This clone was detected a few times. V and J are TRBV9 and TRBJ2-5; 8 nucleotides match TRBD1. The CDR3 contains 17 residues. J lost 1 base, V lost 3 bases, and 11 bases had no gene match. Germline V CDR1 and CDR2: SGDLS, YYNGEE. The DNA of the CDR3 is TGTGCCAGCAGCGAGGAGGGAAACAGGGGGGTCCAAGAGACCCAGTACTTC. It translates to CASSEEGNRGVQETQYF. Full variable domain (outside the CDR3, taken from reference TRBV9 and TRBJ2-5): DSGVTQTPKHLITATGQRVTLRCSPRSGDLSVYWYQQSLDQGLQFLIQYYNGEERAKGNILERFSAQQFPDLHSELNLSSLELGDSALYFCASSEEGNRGVQETQYFGPGTRLLVL.

This chain links TRBV10-1 with TRBJ2-7; no clear D. Germline CDR1 is WNHNN and CDR2 is SYGVQD (reference sequence). With 3 bases removed from V and 5 bases from J, the gap between germline ends came to 29 bases. The CDR3 spans 19 residues. CDR3 coding DNA: TGCGCCAGCAGTGATACTGCCCTCTTACTACGGGTCCAGCCCGACGAGCAGTACTTC. As protein: CASSDTALLLRVQPDEQYF.

This clone was detected only a few times. CDR3 sequence: CASSLPGESLFF. The CDR3 nucleotides read TGTGCCAGCAGCTTGCCGGGGGAGTCGCTGTTTTTT. This chain uses TRBV7-8 with TRBJ1-4, with D possibly being TRBD1 (5 bases). CDR3 size: 12 residues. Germline V gene lookup returns CDR1 SGHVS and CDR2 FQNEAQ. Trimming shortened V by 3 bases and J by 14 bases, and 13 bases separated the two germline ends.

The chain carries TRBV9 and TRBJ2-1, with TRBD2 matching 11 bases. CDR1 and CDR2 (germline): SGDLS, YYNGEE. J lost 4 bases, V lost 5 bases, and 8 bases had no gene match. The CDR3 totals 16 residues. CDR3 in amino acids: CASRPIAGGRYNEQFF. The CDR3 nucleotides are TGTGCCAGCAGACCAATAGCGGGGGGGCGATACAATGAGCAGTTCTTC.

V gene TRBV14 combines with J gene TRBJ2-5, with D maybe TRBD1 (6 bases). Germline V gene lookup returns CDR1 SGHDN and CDR2 FVKESK. V dropped 2 bases and J dropped 2 bases, with 12 bases sitting between them. The CDR3 has 15 amino acids. DNA for the CDR3: TGTGCCAGCAGCCAACTGACAGGTTTTCAAGAGACCCAGTACTTC. Protein product: CASSQLTGFQETQYF.

The chain is built from TRBV27 and TRBJ2-5; D possibly corresponds to TRBD2 (5 bases). The J call may be incorrect, as the DNA end agrees better with TRBJ2-7. Germline lookup yields CDR1 MNHEY and CDR2 SMNVEV (reference sequence). The CDR3 runs to 12 residues. CDR3 nucleotides: TGTGCCAGCAGTTCAGCGGCCAACGAGCAGTACTTC. Translating it yields CASSSAANEQYF.

The chain recombines TRBV29-1 with TRBJ2-5, with 9 positions matching TRBD2. J lost 5 bases, V lost 2 bases, and 3 bases had no gene match. This CDR3 contains 13 residues. From germline, CDR1 is SQVTM and CDR2 ANQGSEA. In DNA form, the CDR3 reads TGCAGCGTTGAACTAGCGGGGAGGGAGACCCAGTACTTC. The encoded protein is CSVELAGRETQYF.

V usage is TRBV7-3 and J usage is TRBJ2-3; TRBD2 matches at 8 bases. V lost 8 bases, J lost 5 bases, and 9 bases stayed unmatched. This CDR3 has 14 residues. CDR1 is SGHTA and CDR2 is FQGTGA in the germline V gene. CDR3 in DNA: TGTGCCAGCTCCGGGAGCGGGGGACTAGATACGCAGTATTTT. Translated, it gives CASSGSGGLDTQYF.

The chain uses TRBV6-6 and TRBJ2-3, with D possibly TRBD1 on 6 matching bases. This CDR3 has 14 residues. Looked up from germline, CDR1 is MNHNY and CDR2 is SVGAGI (reference sequence). V was clipped by 2 bases and J by 3 bases, with 9 bases between them. CDR3 nucleotides: TGTGCCAGCAGTTACACAGGGCGAACAGATACGCAGTATTTT. Translated, it gives CASSYTGRTDTQYF.

The genes are TRBV4-1 and TRBJ2-7; maybe TRBD2 (6 bases). The germline V gene has CDR1 MGHRA and CDR2 YSYEKL. This CDR3 is 13 amino acids long. The germline V and J ends were trimmed by 4 bases and 2 bases, with 9 bases remaining between them. CDR3 loop: CASSPRGTYEQYF. CDR3 bases: TGCGCCAGCAGCCCCCGGGGGACCTACGAGCAGTACTTC.

V usage is TRBV27 and J usage is TRBJ2-1; D is perhaps TRBD1 (6 bases). V lost 6 bases and J 3 bases, leaving 12 bases between the germline ends. Germline V gene sequence: CDR1 MNHEY, CDR2 SMNVEV (reference sequence). The CDR3 extends over 14 amino acids. The CDR3 region has the DNA TGTGCCAGCAGGTCCCTGACAGGCTACAATGAGCAGTTCTTC. Protein sequence: CASRSLTGYNEQFF.

This clone has only one observation. The CDR3 nucleotides read TGTGCCAGAAGCTTGGGTAAAAGGCAGGGGTATGGCTACACCTTC. This gives the protein CARSLGKRQGYGYTF. The chain uses TRBV5-3 and TRBJ1-2; possibly TRBD1 for D (6 bases). TRBV5-3 is an ORF for which the function is uncertain. The CDR3 has 15 amino acids. The V end was cut by 0 bases, the J end by 5 bases, with 14 bases between.

V gene TRBV4-3 combines with J gene TRBJ2-3; TRBD2 agrees at 11 bases. V was clipped by 2 bases and J by 2 bases; unmatched bases: 3. In germline, CDR1 is LGHNA, CDR2 YSLEER. The CDR3 spans 16 residues. The CDR3 sequence: CASSQLSGGATDTQYF. The CDR3 bases are TGCGCCAGCAGCCAACTTAGCGGGGGGGCCACAGATACGCAGTATTTT.

This clone appeared once. V usage is TRBV9 and J usage is TRBJ2-3; maybe TRBD1 (6 bases). V was shortened by 2 bases and J by 5 bases, with 12 bases between the two germline ends. Germline V CDR1 and CDR2: SGDLS, YYNGEE. The CDR3 extends over 14 amino acids. This CDR3 reads CASSVSGAIDTQYF. In DNA, the CDR3 is TGTGCCAGCAGCGTCTCAGGGGCGATAGATACGCAGTATTTT.

V is TRBV7-6 and J is TRBJ1-3; a possible D gene is TRBD1 (6 bases). Germline values: CDR1 SGHVS, CDR2 FNYEAQ. The CDR3 runs 15 residues. Trimming took 6 bases from V and 4 from J, leaving 16 bases between them. The CDR3 region is CASRGTPTTGNTIYF. The CDR3 DNA reads TGTGCCAGCAGGGGGACACCTACCACAGGAAACACCATATATTTT.

The rearrangement links TRBV7-8 to TRBJ1-1; D unresolved. The CDR3 is 15 amino acids. Looked up from germline, CDR1 is SGHVS and CDR2 is FQNEAQ. The V end was cut by 1 base, the J end by 1 base, with 10 bases between. The CDR3 sequence is CASSLDSYENTEAFF. DNA of the CDR3: TGTGCCAGCAGCTTAGACTCGTACGAGAACACTGAAGCTTTCTTT.